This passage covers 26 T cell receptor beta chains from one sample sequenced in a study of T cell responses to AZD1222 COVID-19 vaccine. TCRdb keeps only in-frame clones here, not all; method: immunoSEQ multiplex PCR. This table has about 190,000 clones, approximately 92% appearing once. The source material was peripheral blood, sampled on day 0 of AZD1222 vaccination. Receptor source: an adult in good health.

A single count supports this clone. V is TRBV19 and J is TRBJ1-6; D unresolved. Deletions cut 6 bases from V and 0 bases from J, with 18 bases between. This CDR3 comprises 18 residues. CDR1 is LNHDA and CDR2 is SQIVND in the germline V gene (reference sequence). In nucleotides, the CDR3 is TGTGCCAGTAGCAAGGACGCCCCGACCGGCTCCTATAATTCACCCCTCCACTTT. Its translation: CASSKDAPTGSYNSPLHF. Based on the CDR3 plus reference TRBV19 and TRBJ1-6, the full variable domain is DGGITQSPKYLFRKEGQNVTLSCEQNLNHDAMYWYRQDPGQGLRLIYYSQIVNDFQKGDIAEGYSVSREKKESFPLTVTSAQKNPTAFYLCASSKDAPTGSYNSPLHFGNGTRLTVT.

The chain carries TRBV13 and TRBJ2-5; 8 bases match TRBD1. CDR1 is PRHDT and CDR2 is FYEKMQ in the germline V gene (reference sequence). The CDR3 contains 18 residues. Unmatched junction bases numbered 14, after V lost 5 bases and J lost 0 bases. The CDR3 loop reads CASSPPSEDRAYQETQYF. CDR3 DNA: TGTGCCAGCAGCCCCCCCTCCGAGGACAGGGCGTACCAAGAGACCCAGTACTTC.

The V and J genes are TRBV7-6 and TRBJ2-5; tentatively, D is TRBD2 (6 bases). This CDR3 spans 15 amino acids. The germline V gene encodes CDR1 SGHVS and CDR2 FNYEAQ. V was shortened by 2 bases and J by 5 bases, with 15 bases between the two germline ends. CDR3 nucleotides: TGTGCCAGCAGCTTACGGGGGTCAGGGAGGGAGACCCAGTACTTC. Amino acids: CASSLRGSGRETQYF.

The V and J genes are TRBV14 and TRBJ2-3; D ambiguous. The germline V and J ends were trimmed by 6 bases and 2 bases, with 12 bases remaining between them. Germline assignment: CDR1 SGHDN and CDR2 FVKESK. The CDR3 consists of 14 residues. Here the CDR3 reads CASSSGWATDTQYF. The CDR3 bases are TGTGCCAGCAGTTCAGGTTGGGCCACAGATACGCAGTATTTT.

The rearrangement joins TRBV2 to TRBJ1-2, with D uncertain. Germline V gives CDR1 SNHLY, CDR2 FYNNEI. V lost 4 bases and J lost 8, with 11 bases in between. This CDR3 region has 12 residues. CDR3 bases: TGTGCCAGCAGTGCCGACTTTGGGGGCTACACCTTC. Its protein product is CASSADFGGYTF.

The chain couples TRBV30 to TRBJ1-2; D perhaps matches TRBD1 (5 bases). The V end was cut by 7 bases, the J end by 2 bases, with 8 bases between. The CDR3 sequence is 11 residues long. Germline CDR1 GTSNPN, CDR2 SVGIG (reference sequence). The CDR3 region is CASDTNYGYTF. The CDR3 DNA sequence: TGTGCCTCGGACACGAACTATGGCTACACCTTC.

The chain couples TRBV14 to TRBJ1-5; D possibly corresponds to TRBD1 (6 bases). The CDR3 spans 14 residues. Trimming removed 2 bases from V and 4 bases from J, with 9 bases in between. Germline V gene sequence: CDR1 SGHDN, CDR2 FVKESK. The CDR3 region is CASSQSGQNQPQHF. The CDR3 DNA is TGTGCCAGCAGCCAAAGCGGACAGAATCAGCCCCAGCATTTT.

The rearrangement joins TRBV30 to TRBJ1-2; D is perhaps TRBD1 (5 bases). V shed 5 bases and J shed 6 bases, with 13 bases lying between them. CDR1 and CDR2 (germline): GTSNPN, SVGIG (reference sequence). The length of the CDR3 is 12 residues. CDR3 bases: TGTGCCTGGGAATCTCAGGGAGATGGCTACACCTTC. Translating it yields CAWESQGDGYTF.

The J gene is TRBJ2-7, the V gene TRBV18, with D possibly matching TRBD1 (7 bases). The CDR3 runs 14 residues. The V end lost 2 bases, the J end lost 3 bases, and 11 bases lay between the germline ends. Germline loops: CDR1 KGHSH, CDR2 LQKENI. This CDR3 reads CASSPSQGGYEQYF. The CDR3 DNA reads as TGTGCCAGCTCACCATCCCAGGGGGGCTACGAGCAGTACTTC.

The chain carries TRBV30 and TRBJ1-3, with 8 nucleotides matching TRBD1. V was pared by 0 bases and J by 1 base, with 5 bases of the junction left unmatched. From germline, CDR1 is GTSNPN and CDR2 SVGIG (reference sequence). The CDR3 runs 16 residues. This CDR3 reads CAWSVFDRGSGNTIYF. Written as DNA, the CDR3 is TGTGCCTGGAGTGTATTCGACAGGGGTTCTGGAAACACCATATATTTT. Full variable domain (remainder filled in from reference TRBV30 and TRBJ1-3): SQTIHQWPATLVQPVGSPLSLECTVEGTSNPNLYWYRQAAGRGLQLLFYSVGIGQISSEVPQNLSASRPQDRQFILSSKKLLLSDSGFYLCAWSVFDRGSGNTIYFGEGSWLTVV.

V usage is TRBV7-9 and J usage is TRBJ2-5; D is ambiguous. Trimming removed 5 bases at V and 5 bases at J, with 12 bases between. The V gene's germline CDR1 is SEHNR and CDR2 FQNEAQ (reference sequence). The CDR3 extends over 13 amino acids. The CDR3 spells CASSLLGGETQYF. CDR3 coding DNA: TGTGCCAGCAGCCTCTTAGGTGGGGAGACCCAGTACTTC.

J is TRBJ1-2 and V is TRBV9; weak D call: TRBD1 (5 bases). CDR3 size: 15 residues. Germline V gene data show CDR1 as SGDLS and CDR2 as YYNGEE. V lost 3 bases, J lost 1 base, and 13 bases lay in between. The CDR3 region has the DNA TGTGCCAGCAGCGAGCAGGTGGGGGGTAACTATGGCTACACCTTC. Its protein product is CASSEQVGGNYGYTF.

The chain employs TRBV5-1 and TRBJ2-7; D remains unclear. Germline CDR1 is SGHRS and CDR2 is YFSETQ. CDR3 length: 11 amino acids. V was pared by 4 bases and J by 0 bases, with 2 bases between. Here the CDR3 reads CASSASYEQYF. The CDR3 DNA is TGCGCCAGCAGCGCCTCCTACGAGCAGTACTTC.

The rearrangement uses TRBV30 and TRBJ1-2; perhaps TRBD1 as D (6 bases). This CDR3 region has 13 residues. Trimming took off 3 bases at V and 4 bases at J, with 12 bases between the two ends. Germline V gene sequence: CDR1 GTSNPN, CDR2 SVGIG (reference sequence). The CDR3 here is CAWRLTGVYGYTF. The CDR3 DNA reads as TGTGCCTGGAGGCTGACAGGAGTCTATGGCTACACCTTC.

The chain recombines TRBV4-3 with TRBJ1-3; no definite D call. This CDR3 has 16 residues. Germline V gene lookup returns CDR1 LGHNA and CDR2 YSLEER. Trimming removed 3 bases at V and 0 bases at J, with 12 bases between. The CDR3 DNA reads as TGCGCCAGCAGCCAGGGCGTGGCCTACTCTGGAAACACCATATATTTT. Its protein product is CASSQGVAYSGNTIYF.

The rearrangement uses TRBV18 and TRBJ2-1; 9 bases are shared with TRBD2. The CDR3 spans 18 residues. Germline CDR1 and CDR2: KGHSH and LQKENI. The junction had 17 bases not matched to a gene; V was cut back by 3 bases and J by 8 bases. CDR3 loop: CASSPQLSGGHRGDEQFF. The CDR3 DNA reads TGTGCCAGCTCACCCCAGCTTAGCGGGGGACACAGGGGAGATGAGCAGTTCTTC.

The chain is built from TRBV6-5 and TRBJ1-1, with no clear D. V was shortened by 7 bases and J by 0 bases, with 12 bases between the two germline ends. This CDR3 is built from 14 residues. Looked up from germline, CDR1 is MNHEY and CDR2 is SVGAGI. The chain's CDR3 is CASTESGMNTEAFF. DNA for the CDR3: TGTGCCAGCACCGAATCTGGGATGAACACTGAAGCTTTCTTT.

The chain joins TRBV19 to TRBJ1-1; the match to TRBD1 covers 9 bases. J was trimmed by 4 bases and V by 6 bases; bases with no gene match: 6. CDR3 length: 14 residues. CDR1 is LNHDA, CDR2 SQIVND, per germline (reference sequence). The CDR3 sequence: CASSRDRVATEAFF. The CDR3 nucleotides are TGTGCCAGTAGCAGGGACAGGGTCGCCACTGAAGCTTTCTTT.

The CDR3 DNA is TGTGCCAGCAGTTTATTTGGCCAGACCCAAGAGACCCAGTACTTC. Protein: CASSLFGQTQETQYF. The rearrangement joins TRBV28 to TRBJ2-5; D unclear. Germline V gives CDR1 MDHEN, CDR2 SYDVKM. The CDR3 is 15 residues long. V lost 1 base and J 1 base, leaving 10 bases between the germline ends.

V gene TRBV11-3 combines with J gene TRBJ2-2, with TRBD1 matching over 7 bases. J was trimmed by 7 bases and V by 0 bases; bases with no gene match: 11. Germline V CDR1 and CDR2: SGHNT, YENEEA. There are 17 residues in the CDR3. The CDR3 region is CASSLDRLGQRFGELFF. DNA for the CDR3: TGTGCCAGCAGCTTAGATAGATTGGGACAGCGATTCGGGGAGCTGTTTTTT.

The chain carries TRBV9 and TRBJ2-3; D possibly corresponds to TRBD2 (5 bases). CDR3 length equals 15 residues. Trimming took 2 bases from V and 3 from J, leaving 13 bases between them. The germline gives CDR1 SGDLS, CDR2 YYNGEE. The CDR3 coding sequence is TGTGCCAGCAGCGTGTTGCGGGTGGGTACAGATACGCAGTATTTT. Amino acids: CASSVLRVGTDTQYF. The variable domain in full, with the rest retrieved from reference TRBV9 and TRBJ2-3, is DSGVTQTPKHLITATGQRVTLRCSPRSGDLSVYWYQQSLDQGLQFLIQYYNGEERAKGNILERFSAQQFPDLHSELNLSSLELGDSALYFCASSVLRVGTDTQYFGPGTRLTVL.

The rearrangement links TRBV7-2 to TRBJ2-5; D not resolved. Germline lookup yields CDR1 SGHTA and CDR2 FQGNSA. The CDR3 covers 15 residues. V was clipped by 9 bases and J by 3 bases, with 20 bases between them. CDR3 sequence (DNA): TGTGCCAGTCTACTTTTAAAGGGAAAGGAAGAGACCCAGTACTTC. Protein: CASLLLKGKEETQYF. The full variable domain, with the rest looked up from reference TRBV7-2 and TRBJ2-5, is GAGVSQSPSNKVTEKGKDVELRCDPISGHTALYWYRQSLGQGLEFLIYFQGNSAPDKSGLPSDRFSAERTGGSVSTLTIQRTQQEDSAVYLCASLLLKGKEETQYFGPGTRLLVL.

The chain's CDR3 is CASGRQDAPQHF. The CDR3 nucleotides are TGTGCCAGCGGACGACAGGATGCGCCCCAGCATTTT. The V call is TRBV6-1, the J call TRBJ1-5; D might be TRBD1 (6 bases). V was clipped by 8 bases and J by 9 bases, with 14 bases between them. This CDR3 has 12 amino acids. CDR1 MNHNS and CDR2 SASEGT come from the germline V gene.

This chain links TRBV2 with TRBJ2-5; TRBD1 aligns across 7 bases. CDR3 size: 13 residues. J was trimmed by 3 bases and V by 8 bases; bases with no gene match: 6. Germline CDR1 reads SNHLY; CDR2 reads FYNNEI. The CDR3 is CASGQQGKETQYF. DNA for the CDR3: TGTGCCAGCGGACAACAGGGGAAAGAGACCCAGTACTTC.

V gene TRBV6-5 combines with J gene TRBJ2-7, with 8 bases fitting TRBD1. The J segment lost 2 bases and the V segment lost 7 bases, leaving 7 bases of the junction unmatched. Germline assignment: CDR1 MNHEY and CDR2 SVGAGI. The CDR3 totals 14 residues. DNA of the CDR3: TGTGCCAGCAATCCGGGACAGGCCGCCTACGAGCAGTACTTC. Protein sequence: CASNPGQAAYEQYF.

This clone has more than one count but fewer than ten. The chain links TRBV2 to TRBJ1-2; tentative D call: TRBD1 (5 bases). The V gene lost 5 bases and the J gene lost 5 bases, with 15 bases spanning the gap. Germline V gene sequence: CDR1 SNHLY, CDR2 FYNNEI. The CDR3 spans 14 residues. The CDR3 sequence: CASSQDSGSYGYTF. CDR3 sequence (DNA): TGTGCCAGCAGTCAAGACAGCGGGAGTTATGGCTACACCTTC.